The sequence of this TCR beta chain was determined in a study of resident and recirculating memory T cells in vitiligo. Measured with immunoSEQ multiplex PCR; TCRdb has only the in-frame clones, and not every one. The data hold tens of thousands of clones, with approximately 90% observed a single time. This CDR3 is built from 14 residues. Germline V lookup: CDR1 SGHDT, CDR2 YYEEEE. The J segment lost 5 bases and the V segment lost 3 bases, leaving 7 bases of the junction unmatched. Material: blood. The sequence came from a male donor with vitiligo. The chain links TRBV5-6 to TRBJ1-2, with 7 bases that match TRBD1. The CDR3 is CASSSQGRWYGYTF. The CDR3 DNA follows: TGTGCCAGCAGCTCACAGGGGAGGTGGTATGGCTACACCTTC.